Included here is one T cell receptor beta chain sequence, with context. Its antigen remains undetermined. No much larger clone exists at a distance of one base, and base qualities are not known. This sample was taken from a study of CD8+ T cells in alopecia areata (dated by TCRdb to the late 2010s). In the study overall: The study used high-throughput TCRbeta sequencing to examine T cell clonal expansion in alopecia areata, in both the C3H/HeJ mouse model and human patients. Clonality in the scalp was compared among normal scalp (n=4), patchy alopecia areata scalp (n=8), and alopecia totalis/universalis scalp (n=8). RNA was obtained with the PAXgene miRNA kit for fixed scalp, the miRNeasy kit for PBMCs, and the RNeasy kit for mouse skin. Amplification of TCRbeta CDR3 regions was done by immunoSEQ multiplex PCR using 35 Vbeta forward primers and 13 Jbeta reverse primers. Human TCRbeta sequencing covered scalp tissue and sorted CD4+ and CD8+ peripheral blood T cells from patchy and totalis/universalis alopecia areata patients and healthy controls. Overall study results and their limits: Compared with mice, TCR sequences shared between patients were less clear, possibly partly because of HLA diversity across the patient population. Scalp TCR repertoire analysis is complicated because resident alphabeta T cells in normal human skin are also sequenced, whereas mouse skin is dominated by gammadelta T cells. Compared with normal scalp, lesional scalp had higher clonality and more expanded CD8+ clones, particularly in alopecia totalis/universalis, a pattern that suggests antigenic drive.

From alopecia areata patients, peripheral blood was collected along with lesional scalp punch biopsies. PBMCs were isolated by density centrifugation and stained for CD3, CD4 and CD8, after which CD4+ and CD8+ T cells were sorted on a FACSAria. Untreated alopecia areata patients were recruited as part of a multicenter biomarker study. In roughly 5 patients from the biomarker study, the blood CD8+ T cells went through an additional sort into NKG2D-low and NKG2D-high fractions. Libraries were constructed by the immunoSEQ multiplex PCR assay. For TCR sequencing, RNA was extracted from every sample and reverse transcribed into cDNA to serve as template. First-strand cDNA was synthesized with SuperScript III using a 2:1 mix of oligo-dT and random hexamers. A synthetic immune receptor repertoire was used to assess amplification bias, and residual bias was removed computationally. The paper's processing steps were these. Raw reads were preprocessed for error removal, and CDR3 was defined according to IMGT conventions as running from the conserved cysteine to phenylalanine. Clonality was computed by normalizing Shannon entropy by log2 of the number of productive unique TCRs and subtracting the result from 1. CD4 or CD8 identity of scalp clones was inferred by cross-referencing scalp TCRbeta sequences with sorted blood CD4 and CD8 repertoires. What TCRdb holds here is the immuneACCESS table cut down to in-frame rearrangements. Part of the clones is not present; checked against another copy, under half of the missing clones reflect an unresolved V gene, and the others are unexplained. That table furnishes V, J and clone size, whereas the DNA furnished D and trimming. For this sample there are under 150,000 clones; 47% appear just once. The ten largest clones take up about 11% of the sample.

The receptor was isolated from a human donor with alopecia areata. Sequencing input: NKG2D-low CD8+ T cells sorted from blood. Read against the paper, the sample's cell subset or site label means: sorted CD8+ NKG2D-low blood T cells.

The sequence in DNA is TGCAGCGCCCCGGGACAGAACCTTTTTGGGGATGGCTACACCTTC. This sequence encodes CSAPGQNLFGDGYTF. The chain employs TRBV29-1 and TRBJ1-2; 7 middle bases align to TRBD1. CDR1 and CDR2 are read off the germline V gene as SQVTM and ANQGSEA. Compared with germline, V lacks 7 bases and J lacks 6 bases; bases without a gene match: 17. From the cysteine through the phenylalanine, the CDR3 covers 15 amino acids. Only the CDR3 DNA is retained, 45 bases long and in frame from the first base.